This T cell receptor beta chain was retrieved from a study of CD8 T cells in Susac syndrome. Overall study results and limits: The study recognized that its TCR sequencing and HLA analysis covered a relatively small number of individuals.

A word on this clonotype: No antigen is known for it.

Reverse transcription used roughly 0.45 to 1 ug RNA and random hexamers. With immunoSEQ multiplex PCR, TCR beta CDR3 was amplified across 54 Vbeta and 13 Jbeta. TCRdb fed the immunoSEQ multiplex PCR reads into MiXCR, producing one record per CDR3 protein. The sample consists of 150,000 to 200,000 distinct CDR3 sequences, approximately 95% of them appearing once. V dropped 2 bases and J dropped 1 base, with 11 bases sitting between them. This CDR3 is built from 15 residues. The sequenced target, TCR beta, came from blood CD8+ and CD4+ T cells. Sequencing was carried out using CD8+ T cells from PBMCs. The sequence derives from a human donor with multiple sclerosis. The chain uses TRBV12-3 or TRBV12-4 and TRBJ1-2, with D unresolved. The DNA of the CDR3 is TGTGCCAGCAGTTTATGGGTTTCACTTAACTATGGCTACACCTTC. Translated, it gives CASSLWVSLNYGYTF.